A single T cell receptor beta chain is shown here with its context. The same CDR3 also results from other DNA sequences found in this sample. The data were obtained in a study of blood T cell repertoires in COVID-19. Across the study: T cells, B-cell-depleted T cells, or PBMCs provided the cDNA or gDNA that served as material.

Participants came from roughly 25 US areas, aged roughly 18 to 89 years. Clinical histories supplied by participants themselves formed the basis of cohort assignment. From germline, CDR1 is LGHDT and CDR2 YNNKEL (reference sequence). V lost 3 bases, J lost 2 bases, and 2 bases stayed unmatched. This CDR3 is built from 14 residues. As handled by the study authors: Nucleated cell number was recorded as an estimate derived from reference gene primer amplification. TCRdb's copy holds only in-frame clones and misses some; the assay was immunoSEQ multiplex PCR. The V and J calls and clone size come from that table; D and trimming were worked out from the DNA. The data contain about 400,000 clones, roughly 90% of them singletons.

The chain carries TRBV3-1 (or the pseudogene TRBV3-2) and TRBJ2-7; 9 bases match TRBD2. The clonotype comes from a middle-aged woman with acute COVID-19. The sample comprised PBMCs or T cells enriched from blood (not recorded which). The CDR3 sequence is CASSQRGGTYEQYF. Written as DNA, the CDR3 is TGTGCCAGCAGCCAGCGGGGGGGAACCTACGAGCAGTACTTC.